Below are 28 T cell receptor beta chains sequenced from a single sample in a study of spatial heterogeneity in lung cancer. Stated time point: sample taken at primary tumor resection. Whole RNA obtained from tumor, nontumor lung or frozen PBMC underwent sequencing without sorting. TCRdb re-called the 5' RACE reads through MiXCR, storing one row per CDR3 protein. The sample contains tens of thousands of distinct CDR3 sequences, roughly 9.5% of which appear only once. The specimen comprised PBMCs, sampled at surgery. These TCRs come from a male donor with early-stage non-small cell lung cancer.

This clonotype appeared a few times. This chain joins TRBV20-1 and TRBJ2-5; TRBD2 is a possible D gene (6 bases). Germline assignment: CDR1 DFQATT and CDR2 SNEGSKA (reference sequence). This CDR3 region has 16 residues. With 0 bases removed from V and 4 bases from J, the gap between germline ends came to 18 bases. The CDR3 region is CSAREAVGGQAETQYF. The CDR3 DNA sequence: TGCAGTGCTAGAGAGGCCGTGGGAGGCCAGGCAGAGACCCAGTACTTC.

The chain has TRBV7-9 and TRBJ1-2, with 10 nucleotides matching TRBD1. V lost 5 bases and J lost 3; bases outside the gene matches: 6. This CDR3 comprises 15 residues. The germline CDR1 and CDR2 sequences are SEHNR and FQNEAQ (reference sequence). CDR3 amino acids: CASSPRTGGYYGYTF. The CDR3 nucleotides are TGTGCCAGCAGCCCCCGGACAGGGGGGTACTATGGCTACACCTTC.

There are many counts of this clonotype. The chain couples TRBV11-2 to TRBJ1-1; D is unresolved. The V end lost 1 base, the J end lost 0 bases, and 12 bases lay between the germline ends. CDR3 length: 16 residues. CDR1 is SGHAT, CDR2 FQNNGV, per germline. The CDR3: CASSLVGQSMNTEAFF. DNA of the CDR3: TGTGCCAGCAGCTTAGTGGGTCAGAGTATGAACACTGAAGCTTTCTTT.

V usage is TRBV30 and J usage is TRBJ2-7, with D perhaps given as TRBD1 or TRBD2 (5 bases each). Trimming stripped 5 bases from V and 6 bases from J, with 11 bases between. The CDR3 extends over 11 amino acids. Germline CDR1 reads GTSNPN; CDR2 reads SVGIG (reference sequence). In DNA form, the CDR3 reads TGTGCCTGGGTGGGGGTCTCCGAGCAGTACTTC. Its protein is CAWVGVSEQYF. Variable domain in full (rest from reference TRBV30 and TRBJ2-7): SQTIHQWPATLVQPVGSPLSLECTVEGTSNPNLYWYRQAAGRGLQLLFYSVGIGQISSEVPQNLSASRPQDRQFILSSKKLLLSDSGFYLCAWVGVSEQYFGPGTRLTVT.

In this sample, this clonotype turned up a few times. The genes are TRBV7-2 and TRBJ1-4; the D gene is possibly TRBD1 (5 bases). This CDR3 has 12 residues. V was cut by 6 bases and J by 13 bases, with 15 bases left in between. Germline V gene lookup returns CDR1 SGHTA and CDR2 FQGNSA. The CDR3, as DNA: TGTGCCAGCAGTCCTTTCGCGGGGGGACTGTTTTTT. It translates to CASSPFAGGLFF.

This clonotype has just a few counts. The chain uses TRBV6-2 or TRBV6-3 and TRBJ1-1; D possibly corresponds to TRBD1 (6 bases). The CDR3 is 12 residues long. The germline gives CDR1 MNHEY, CDR2 SVGEGT. V lost 8 bases, J lost 1 base, and 8 bases lay in between. CDR3 coding DNA: TGTGCCAGCGTAGGGGGGAACACTGAAGCTTTCTTT. Encoded protein: CASVGGNTEAFF.

This clonotype was counted ten times or more. This rearrangement joins TRBV28 to TRBJ2-5, with D possibly being TRBD1 or TRBD2 (5 bases each). V lost 4 bases and J lost 4, with 13 bases in between. The CDR3 totals 14 residues. In germline, CDR1 is MDHEN, CDR2 SYDVKM. The CDR3 nucleotides read TGTGCCAGCAGTTCCTATGGGGGAGCAGAGACCCAGTACTTC. Translation gives CASSSYGGAETQYF.

This clonotype was seen many times. The chain uses TRBV4-2 and TRBJ2-1; D assignment may be TRBD1 or TRBD2 (5 bases each). Trimming removed 0 bases at V and 0 bases at J, with 6 bases between. The CDR3 consists of 15 residues. CDR1 is LGHNA, CDR2 YNFKEQ, per germline. CDR3 DNA: TGTGCCAGCAGCCAAGATGGGGGCTCCTACAATGAGCAGTTCTTC. Translating gives CASSQDGGSYNEQFF.

This clonotype has ten or more counts. This chain connects TRBV7-6 to TRBJ2-7; 7 bases align to TRBD1. The CDR3 is made up of 15 amino acids. Trimming took 2 bases from V and 4 from J; bases not matched to a gene: 8. CDR1 is SGHVS, CDR2 FNYEAQ, per germline. CDR3 loop: CASSLKGGPLYEQYF. The CDR3 coding sequence is TGTGCCAGCAGCTTAAAAGGGGGCCCCTTGTACGAGCAGTACTTC.

The chain combines TRBV12-3 or TRBV12-4 with TRBJ2-7; the match to TRBD1 covers 11 bases. The CDR3 has 15 residues. The J segment lost 4 bases and the V segment lost 2 bases, leaving 4 bases of the junction unmatched. DNA for the CDR3: TGTGCCAGCAGTTTAAGTGGGACAGGGGGATACGAGCAGTACTTC. It yields the protein CASSLSGTGGYEQYF.

This clonotype has more than one count but fewer than ten. The chain carries TRBV5-6 and TRBJ2-5; D is possibly TRBD1 or TRBD2 (5 bases each). Trimming took off 4 bases at V and 5 bases at J, with 15 bases between the two ends. The CDR3 runs 14 residues. In germline, CDR1 is SGHDT, CDR2 YYEEEE. The CDR3: CASSGIGGLETQYF. CDR3 DNA sequence: TGTGCCAGCAGCGGCATTGGGGGATTGGAGACCCAGTACTTC.

This clonotype was seen repeatedly, ten times or more. One end of the junction does not line up with germline, which may come from a read error. The chain joins TRBV20-1 to TRBJ2-3, with D possibly matching TRBD1 (6 bases). The germline CDR1 and CDR2 sequences are DFQATT and SNEGSKA (reference sequence). The CDR3 is 13 residues long. CDR3 sequence (DNA): TGCAGTAGCTACACGACAGGCACGGATACGCAGTATTTT. Protein: CSSYTTGTDTQYF.

The rearrangement joins TRBV7-1 to TRBJ2-7; 7 positions match TRBD2. TRBV7-1 qualifies as an ORF whose function is uncertain. CDR3 length: 14 amino acids. The trim removed 5 bases at V and 4 bases at J, leaving 8 bases unmatched. The CDR3 sequence is CASSTLAATYEQYF. In DNA, the CDR3 is TGTGCCAGCAGCACTCTAGCGGCGACTTACGAGCAGTACTTC.

Many counts were recorded for this clonotype. The CDR3 nucleotides read TGTGCCAGCAGTTTGACAGGGGGCGTGAACTATGGCTACACCTTC. This codes for CASSLTGGVNYGYTF. The chain joins TRBV28 to TRBJ1-2, with TRBD1 identical over 10 bases. The germline gives CDR1 MDHEN, CDR2 SYDVKM. This CDR3 contains 15 residues. Trimming at V came to 3 bases and at J to 2 bases, leaving 3 bases not matched to a gene.

In this sample, this clonotype turned up many times. This rearrangement joins TRBV29-1 to TRBJ2-7; tentatively, D is TRBD1 or TRBD2 (5 bases each). V was shortened by 7 bases and J by 2 bases, with 12 bases between the two germline ends. The CDR3 is 12 amino acids. CDR1 is SQVTM and CDR2 is ANQGSEA in the germline V gene. The CDR3 DNA follows: TGCAGCGCGGGACCAACTCCCTACGAGCAGTACTTC. It codes for CSAGPTPYEQYF.

This clonotype was found many times. This chain uses TRBV7-2 with TRBJ2-2; D gene ambiguous. V shed 2 bases and J shed 1 base, with 5 bases lying between them. This CDR3 has 14 residues. Germline values: CDR1 SGHTA, CDR2 FQGNSA. The CDR3 here is CASSLQLNTGELFF. Written as DNA, the CDR3 is TGTGCCAGCAGCTTACAGCTGAACACCGGGGAGCTGTTTTTT.

V and J are TRBV10-3 and TRBJ2-5; TRBD2 might be the D (6 bases). V lost 5 bases to trimming and J lost 2 bases, with 12 bases between them. The CDR3 covers 14 residues. Germline V gene lookup returns CDR1 ENHRY and CDR2 SYGVKD. The CDR3 DNA sequence: TGTGCCATCAGTCTGGGCGGGATGCAAGAGACCCAGTACTTC. Translated: CAISLGGMQETQYF.

A remark on this clonotype: A much larger clone lies a single base off, so this may be a read error. The chain is built from TRBV11-2 and TRBJ1-1; 7 positions match TRBD1. The CDR3 runs to 13 residues. The germline CDR1 and CDR2 sequences are SGHAT and FQNNGV. DNA for the CDR3: TGTGTCAGCAGCCCGACAGGGTTCACTGAAGCTTTCTTT. Amino acid sequence: CVSSPTGFTEAFF.

This clonotype turned up a few times. The genes are TRBV7-9 and TRBJ1-1; D is unresolved. This CDR3 region has 14 residues. Germline-derived CDR1 and CDR2 are SEHNR and FQNEAQ (reference sequence). Trimming left V 7 bases short and J 5 bases short, with 17 bases between. In nucleotides, the CDR3 is TGTGCCAGCAACCACGTTGGGAGGGAGACTGAAGCTTTCTTT. It codes for CASNHVGRETEAFF.

Ten or more counts support this clonotype. The CDR3 here is CASSYSSGGGSPLHF. The CDR3 bases are TGTGCCAGCAGTTACTCGTCAGGGGGCGGCTCACCCCTCCACTTT. The chain combines TRBV6-5 with TRBJ1-6; 8 bases are a match to TRBD1. V shed 0 bases and J 10 bases; nucleotides not matched to a gene: 5. Germline loops: CDR1 MNHEY, CDR2 SVGAGI. CDR3 length: 15 amino acids.

This chain connects TRBV2 to TRBJ2-3; TRBD2 might be the D (5 bases). The CDR3 runs to 17 residues. The V end lost 4 bases, the J end lost 5 bases, and 22 bases lay between the germline ends. The V gene's germline CDR1 is SNHLY and CDR2 FYNNEI. CDR3 protein: CASSGVSGARHRDTQYF. The CDR3 DNA is TGTGCCAGCAGTGGGGTGAGCGGCGCTCGTCACCGAGATACGCAGTATTTT.

The sample holds a few counts of this clonotype. The gene calls are TRBV11-2 and TRBJ2-5, with a tentative D call TRBD2 (5 bases). The CDR3 has 15 residues. Between the trimmed V and J ends, which lost 5 bases and 4 bases, there was a span of 17 bases. CDR1 SGHAT and CDR2 FQNNGV come from the germline V gene. The CDR3 coding sequence is TGTGCCAGCAGCCTAAACAGCGGTAGTTTAGAGACCCAGTACTTC. Translated, it gives CASSLNSGSLETQYF. The full variable domain, with the rest looked up from reference TRBV11-2 and TRBJ2-5, is EAGVAQSPRYKIIEKRQSVAFWCNPISGHATLYWYQQILGQGPKLLIQFQNNGVVDDSQLPKDRFSAERLKGVDSTLKIQPAKLEDSAVYLCASSLNSGSLETQYFGPGTRLLVL.

V and J are TRBV5-5 and TRBJ1-2; D is ambiguous. Germline lookup yields CDR1 SGHKS and CDR2 YYEKEE (reference sequence). The CDR3 is 11 amino acids. V lost 4 bases and J lost 9, with 10 bases in between. CDR3 in DNA: TGTGCCAGCAGCCTGGCTTATCGCTACACCTTC. This encodes CASSLAYRYTF.

This clonotype was observed a few times. The CDR3 region is CASLQDGYTEAFF. DNA for the CDR3: TGTGCCAGCCTCCAAGATGGGTACACTGAAGCTTTCTTT. The chain joins TRBV6-2 or TRBV6-3 to TRBJ1-1; D is unresolved. Germline CDR1 is MNHEY and CDR2 is SVGEGT. V was pared by 8 bases and J by 3 bases, with 13 bases between. The CDR3 runs 13 residues.

The sample holds a few counts of this clonotype. The chain combines TRBV20-1 with TRBJ2-2, with D perhaps given as TRBD1 or TRBD2 (5 bases each). From germline, CDR1 is DFQATT and CDR2 SNEGSKA (reference sequence). CDR3 length equals 16 residues. V was cut by 5 bases and J by 0 bases, with 16 bases left in between. CDR3 in DNA: TGCAGTGCTCTGCCCCCCGGGACGGCGAACACCGGGGAGCTGTTTTTT. As protein: CSALPPGTANTGELFF.

The J gene is TRBJ2-7, the V gene TRBV6-1, with D perhaps TRBD1 (7 bases). The CDR3 length is 13 residues. V was pared by 6 bases and J by 1 base, with 10 bases between. CDR1 and CDR2 from the germline V gene are MNHNS and SASEGT. The CDR3 spells CASRTGTSYEQYF. The DNA for the CDR3 is TGTGCCAGCAGGACAGGGACTTCCTACGAGCAGTACTTC.

Only a few counts were recorded for this clonotype. The chain recombines TRBV6-5 with TRBJ1-5; D may be TRBD1 (5 bases). Germline assignment: CDR1 MNHEY and CDR2 SVGAGI. CDR3 length equals 15 residues. V shed 5 bases and J shed 4 bases, with 15 bases lying between them. CDR3 sequence reads: CASSTSGTRNQPQHF. In DNA, the CDR3 is TGTGCCAGCAGTACCTCAGGGACGCGGAATCAGCCCCAGCATTTT.

This clonotype was detected ten times or more. The chain carries TRBV10-3 and TRBJ2-1; D is perhaps TRBD2 (6 bases). V shed 0 bases and J shed 9 bases, with 24 bases lying between them. The CDR3 totals 18 residues. In germline, CDR1 is ENHRY, CDR2 SYGVKD. DNA for the CDR3: TGTGCCATCAGTGAGTCCGGACTACCGGGACTCGCTACGGGTGAGCAGTTCTTC. Its protein is CAISESGLPGLATGEQFF.